This TCR beta chain was obtained from a study of high-grade serous ovarian cancer treatment subgroups. V lost 5 bases, J lost 5 bases, and 19 bases lay in between. CDR1 is LNHDA and CDR2 is SQIVND in the germline V gene (reference sequence). CDR3 size: 15 residues. Tumor samples were taken before definitive surgery or chemotherapy. Assay: immunoSEQ multiplex PCR; the TCRdb copy retains only in-frame clones and omits some. This sample has about 30,000 clones, with about 81% found just once. Material for sequencing was tumor tissue. This chain joins TRBV19 and TRBJ2-7, with a weak D call TRBD2 (6 bases). The sequence derives from a human donor with high-grade serous ovarian cancer. The CDR3 region is CASSSHGTPTNEQYF. DNA of the CDR3: TGTGCCAGTAGTTCGCACGGGACTCCCACCAACGAGCAGTACTTC.